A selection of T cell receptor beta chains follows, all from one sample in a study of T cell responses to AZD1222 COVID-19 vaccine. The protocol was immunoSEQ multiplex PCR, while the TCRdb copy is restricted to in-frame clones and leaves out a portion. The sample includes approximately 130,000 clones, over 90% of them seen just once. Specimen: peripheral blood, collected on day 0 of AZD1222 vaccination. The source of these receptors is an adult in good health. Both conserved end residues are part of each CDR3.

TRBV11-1	CASSLEQGGEAFF
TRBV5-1	CASSPGGQFTWTGELFF
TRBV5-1	CASTRGNLNTGELFF
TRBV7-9	CASSLIAGAGTDTQYF
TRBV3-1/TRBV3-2	CASSQVAGRTGSGYNEQFF
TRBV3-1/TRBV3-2	CASSQERGSGDTQYF
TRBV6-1	CASSEAGGTEAFF
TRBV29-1	CSVEVADYGYTF
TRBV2	CASARDRGEDIQYF
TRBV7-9	CASSLVGGLDNSPLHF
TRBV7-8	CASSLRQGYGYTF
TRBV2	CAISNVGEKLFF
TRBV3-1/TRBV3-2	CASSQKAGRVYNEQFF
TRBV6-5	CASSRGLAGDEQYF
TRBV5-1	CASSPGQAYSGNTIYF
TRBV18	CASSPLRPNYGYTF
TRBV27	CATSRGRGLDGYTF
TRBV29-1	CSVGDRGTQYF
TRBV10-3	CAISTPGFRGTEAFF
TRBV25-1	CASSQQGNEQFF
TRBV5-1	CASSQESLTTNEKLFF
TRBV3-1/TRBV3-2	CASSHKAPGGGYTF
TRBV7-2	CASSLAEGAGYGYTF
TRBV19	CASSIQGLSGGSPLHF
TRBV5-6	CASSLGGGTEAFF
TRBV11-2	CASSWEGTGELPVAFF
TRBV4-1	CASSPLERAEYEQYF
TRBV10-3	CAISESTGYNEQFF
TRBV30	CAWSTTGGGTEAFF
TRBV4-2	CASSHQTGQGNEKLFF
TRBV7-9	CASSSRDRGPFSSYEQYF
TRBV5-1	CASSFGTSGGQETQYF